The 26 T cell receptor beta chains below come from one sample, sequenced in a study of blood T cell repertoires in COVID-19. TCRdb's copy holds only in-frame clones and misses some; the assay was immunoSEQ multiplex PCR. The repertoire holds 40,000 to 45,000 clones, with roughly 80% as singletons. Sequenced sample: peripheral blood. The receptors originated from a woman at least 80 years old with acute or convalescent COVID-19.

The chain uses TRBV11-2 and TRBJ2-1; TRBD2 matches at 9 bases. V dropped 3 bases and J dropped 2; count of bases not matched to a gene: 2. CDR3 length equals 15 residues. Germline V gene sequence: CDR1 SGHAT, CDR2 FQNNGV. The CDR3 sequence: CASSLASGAYNEQFF. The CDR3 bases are TGTGCCAGCAGCTTGGCTAGCGGGGCCTACAATGAGCAGTTCTTC.

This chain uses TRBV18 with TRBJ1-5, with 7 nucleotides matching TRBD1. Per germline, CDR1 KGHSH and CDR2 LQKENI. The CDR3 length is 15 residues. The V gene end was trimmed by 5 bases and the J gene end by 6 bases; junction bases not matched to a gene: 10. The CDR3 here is CASSFLEGAGQPQHF. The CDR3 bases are TGTGCCAGCTCATTTTTGGAGGGGGCAGGTCAGCCCCAGCATTTT.

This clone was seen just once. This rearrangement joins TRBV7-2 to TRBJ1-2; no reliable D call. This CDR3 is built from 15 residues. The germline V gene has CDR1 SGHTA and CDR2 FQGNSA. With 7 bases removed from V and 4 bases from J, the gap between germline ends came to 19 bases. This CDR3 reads CASTTLQVVPYGYTF. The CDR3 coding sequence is TGTGCCAGCACCACACTCCAGGTCGTTCCCTATGGCTACACCTTC.

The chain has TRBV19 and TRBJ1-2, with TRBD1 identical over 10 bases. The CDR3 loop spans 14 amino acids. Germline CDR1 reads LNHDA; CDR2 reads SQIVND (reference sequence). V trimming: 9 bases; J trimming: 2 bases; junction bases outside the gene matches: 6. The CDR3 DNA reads TGTGCCAGCTTCAGACAGGGGGCGAACTATGGCTACACCTTC. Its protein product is CASFRQGANYGYTF.

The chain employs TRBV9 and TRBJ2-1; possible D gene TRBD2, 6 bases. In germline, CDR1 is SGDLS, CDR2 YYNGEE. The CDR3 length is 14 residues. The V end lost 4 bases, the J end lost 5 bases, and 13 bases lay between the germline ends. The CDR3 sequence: CASSPPGLNNEQFF. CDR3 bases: TGTGCCAGCAGCCCCCCGGGACTTAACAATGAGCAGTTCTTC.

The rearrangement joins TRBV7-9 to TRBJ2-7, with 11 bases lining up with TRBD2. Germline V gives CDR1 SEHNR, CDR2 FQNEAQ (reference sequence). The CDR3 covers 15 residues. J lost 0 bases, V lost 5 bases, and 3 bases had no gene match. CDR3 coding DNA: TGTGCCAGCAGCGCCGGGACTAGCGGCTCCTACGAGCAGTACTTC. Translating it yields CASSAGTSGSYEQYF.

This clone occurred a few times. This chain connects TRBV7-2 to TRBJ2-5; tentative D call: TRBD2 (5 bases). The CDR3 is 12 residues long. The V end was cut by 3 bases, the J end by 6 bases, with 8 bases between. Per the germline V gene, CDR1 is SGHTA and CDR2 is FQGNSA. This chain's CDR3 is CASSLPGKTQYF. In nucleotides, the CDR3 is TGTGCCAGCAGCTTGCCGGGAAAGACCCAGTACTTC.

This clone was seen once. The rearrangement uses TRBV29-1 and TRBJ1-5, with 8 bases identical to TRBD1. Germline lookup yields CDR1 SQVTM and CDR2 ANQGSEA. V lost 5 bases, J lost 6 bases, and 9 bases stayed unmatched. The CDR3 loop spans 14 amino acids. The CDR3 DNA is TGCAGCGTTACTATACAGGGGGTAGGTCAGCCCCAGCATTTT. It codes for CSVTIQGVGQPQHF.

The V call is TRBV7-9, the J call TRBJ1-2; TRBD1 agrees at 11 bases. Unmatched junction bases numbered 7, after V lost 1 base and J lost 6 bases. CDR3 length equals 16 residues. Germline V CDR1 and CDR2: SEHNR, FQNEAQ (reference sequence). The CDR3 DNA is TGTGCCAGCAGCTTAGGCTCCCGGGACAGGGGGGATGGCTACACCTTC. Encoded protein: CASSLGSRDRGDGYTF.

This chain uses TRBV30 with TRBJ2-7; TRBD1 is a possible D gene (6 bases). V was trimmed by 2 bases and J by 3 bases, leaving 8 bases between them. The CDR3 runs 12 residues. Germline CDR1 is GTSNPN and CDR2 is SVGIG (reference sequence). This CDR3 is CAWSLQGYEQYF. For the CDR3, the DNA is TGTGCCTGGAGTCTACAGGGCTACGAGCAGTACTTC.

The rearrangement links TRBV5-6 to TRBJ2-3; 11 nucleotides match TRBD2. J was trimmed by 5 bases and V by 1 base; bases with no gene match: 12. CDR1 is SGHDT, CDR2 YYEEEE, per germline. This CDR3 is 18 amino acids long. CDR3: CASSLSGISGRGGDTQYF. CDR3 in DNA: TGTGCCAGCAGCTTGTCGGGGATTAGCGGGAGGGGCGGAGATACGCAGTATTTT.

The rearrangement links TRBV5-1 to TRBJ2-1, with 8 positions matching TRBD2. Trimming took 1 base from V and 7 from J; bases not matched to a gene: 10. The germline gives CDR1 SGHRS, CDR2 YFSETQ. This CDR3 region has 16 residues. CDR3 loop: CASSLSASGLGNEQFF. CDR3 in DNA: TGCGCCAGCAGCTTGTCGGCTAGCGGGCTGGGAAATGAGCAGTTCTTC.

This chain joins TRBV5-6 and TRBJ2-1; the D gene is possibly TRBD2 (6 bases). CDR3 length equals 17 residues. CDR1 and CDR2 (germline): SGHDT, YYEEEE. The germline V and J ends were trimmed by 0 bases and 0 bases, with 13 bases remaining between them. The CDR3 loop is CASSLEWDSSSYNEQFF. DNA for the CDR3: TGTGCCAGCAGCTTGGAGTGGGACTCCAGCTCCTACAATGAGCAGTTCTTC. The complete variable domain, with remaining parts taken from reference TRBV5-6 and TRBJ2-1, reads DAGVTQSPTHLIKTRGQQVTLRCSPKSGHDTVSWYQQALGQGPQFIFQYYEEEERQRGNFPDRFSGHQFPNYSSELNVNALLLGDSALYLCASSLEWDSSSYNEQFFGPGTRLTVL.

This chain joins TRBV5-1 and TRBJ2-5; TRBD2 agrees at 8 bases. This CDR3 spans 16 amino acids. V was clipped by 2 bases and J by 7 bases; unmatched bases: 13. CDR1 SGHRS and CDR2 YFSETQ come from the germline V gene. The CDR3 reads CASSLTSGPSGATQYF. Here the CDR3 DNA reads TGCGCCAGCAGCTTAACTAGCGGACCCTCGGGGGCGACCCAGTACTTC.

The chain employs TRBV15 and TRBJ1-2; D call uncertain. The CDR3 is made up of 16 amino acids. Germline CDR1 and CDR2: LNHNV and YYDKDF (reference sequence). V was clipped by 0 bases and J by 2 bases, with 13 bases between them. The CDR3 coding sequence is TGTGCCACCAGCAGAGATCGGGAGGGTGCGAACTATGGCTACACCTTC. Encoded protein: CATSRDREGANYGYTF.

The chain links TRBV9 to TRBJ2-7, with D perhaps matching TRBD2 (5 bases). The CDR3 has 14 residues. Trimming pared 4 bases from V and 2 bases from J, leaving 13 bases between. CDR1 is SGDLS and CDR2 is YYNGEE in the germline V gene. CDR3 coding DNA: TGTGCCAGCAGCCTGAGGGATCGGCCCTACGAGCAGTACTTC. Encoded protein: CASSLRDRPYEQYF.

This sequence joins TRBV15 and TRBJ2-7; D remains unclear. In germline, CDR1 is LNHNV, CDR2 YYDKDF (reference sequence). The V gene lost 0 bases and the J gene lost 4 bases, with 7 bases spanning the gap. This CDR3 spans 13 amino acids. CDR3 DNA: TGTGCCACCAGCAGAGATATCGAGTACGAGCAGTACTTC. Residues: CATSRDIEYEQYF. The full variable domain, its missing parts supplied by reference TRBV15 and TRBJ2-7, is DAMVIQNPRYQVTQFGKPVTLSCSQTLNHNVMYWYQQKSSQAPKLLFHYYDKDFNNEADTPDNFQSRRPNTSFCFLDIRSPGLGDTAMYLCATSRDIEYEQYFGPGTRLTVT.

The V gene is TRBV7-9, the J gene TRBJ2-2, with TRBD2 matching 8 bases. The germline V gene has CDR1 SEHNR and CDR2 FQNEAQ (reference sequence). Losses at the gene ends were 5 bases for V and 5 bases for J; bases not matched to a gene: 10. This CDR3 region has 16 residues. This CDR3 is CASSPRAGGGTGELFF. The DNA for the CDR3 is TGTGCCAGCAGCCCCAGGGCGGGGGGCGGAACCGGGGAGCTGTTTTTT. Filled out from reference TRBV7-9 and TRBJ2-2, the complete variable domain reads DTGVSQNPRHKITKRGQNVTFRCDPISEHNRLYWYRQTLGQGPEFLTYFQNEAQLEKSRLLSDRFSAERPKGSFSTLEIQRTEQGDSAMYLCASSPRAGGGTGELFFGEGSRLTVL.

As DNA, the CDR3 is TGTGCCAGCAGCTCTACGACAGGGAGTAATGAGCAGTTCTTC. It specifies CASSSTTGSNEQFF. The rearrangement joins TRBV5-4 to TRBJ2-1; 7 nucleotides line up with TRBD1. Germline V gives CDR1 SGHNT, CDR2 YYREEE (reference sequence). V lost 3 bases to trimming and J lost 7 bases; unmatched junction nucleotides: 7. This CDR3 is 14 amino acids long.

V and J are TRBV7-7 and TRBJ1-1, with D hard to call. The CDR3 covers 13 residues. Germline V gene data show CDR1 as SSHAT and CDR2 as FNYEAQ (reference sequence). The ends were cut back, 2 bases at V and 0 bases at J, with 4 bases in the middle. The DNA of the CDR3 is TGTGCCAGCAGCTTATTAGTGAACACTGAAGCTTTCTTT. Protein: CASSLLVNTEAFF.

CDR3 protein: CASTISGGGNTEAFF. The CDR3 coding sequence is TGTGCCAGTACGATCTCCGGGGGAGGAAACACTGAAGCTTTCTTT. The chain links TRBV19 to TRBJ1-1, with D tentatively TRBD1 (5 bases). V dropped 7 bases and J dropped 2 bases, with 17 bases sitting between them. CDR3 size: 15 residues. CDR1 is LNHDA, CDR2 SQIVND, per germline (reference sequence).

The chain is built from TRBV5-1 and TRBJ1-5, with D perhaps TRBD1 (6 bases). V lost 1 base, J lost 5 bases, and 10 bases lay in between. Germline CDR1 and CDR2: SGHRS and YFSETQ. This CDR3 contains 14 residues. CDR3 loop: CASSLRSGDQPQHF. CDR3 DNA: TGCGCCAGCAGCTTGAGGTCAGGGGATCAGCCCCAGCATTTT. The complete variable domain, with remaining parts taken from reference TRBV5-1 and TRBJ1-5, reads KAGVTQTPRYLIKTRGQQVTLSCSPISGHRSVSWYQQTPGQGLQFLFEYFSETQRNKGNFPGRFSGRQFSNSRSEMNVSTLELGDSALYLCASSLRSGDQPQHFGDGTRLSIL.

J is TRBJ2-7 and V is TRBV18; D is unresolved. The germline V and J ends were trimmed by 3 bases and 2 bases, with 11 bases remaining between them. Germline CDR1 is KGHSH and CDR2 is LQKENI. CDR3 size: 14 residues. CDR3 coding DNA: TGTGCCAGCTCACCGCCGGCAGACACCTACGAGCAGTACTTC. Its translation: CASSPPADTYEQYF.

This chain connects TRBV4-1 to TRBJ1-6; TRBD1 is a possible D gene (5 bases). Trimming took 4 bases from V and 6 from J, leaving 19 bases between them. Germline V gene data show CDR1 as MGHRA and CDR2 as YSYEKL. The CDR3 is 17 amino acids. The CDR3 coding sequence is TGCGCCAGCAGCCTTCCCTCCCCGCGGGGGAGTAATTCACCCCTCCACTTT. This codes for CASSLPSPRGSNSPLHF.

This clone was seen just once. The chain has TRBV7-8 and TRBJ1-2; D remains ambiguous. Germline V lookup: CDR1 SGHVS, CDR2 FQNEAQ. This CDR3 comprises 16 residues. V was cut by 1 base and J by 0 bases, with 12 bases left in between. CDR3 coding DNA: TGTGCCAGCAGCTTAGAGGAGGGTTTAACTAACTATGGCTACACCTTC. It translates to CASSLEEGLTNYGYTF.

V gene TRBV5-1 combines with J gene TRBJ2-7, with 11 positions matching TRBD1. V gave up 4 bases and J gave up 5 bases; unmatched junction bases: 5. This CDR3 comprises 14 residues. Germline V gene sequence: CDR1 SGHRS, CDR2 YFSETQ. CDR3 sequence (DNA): TGCGCCAGCAGCCCAGGGACAGGGGGACACGAGCAGTACTTC. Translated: CASSPGTGGHEQYF.